This is a list of T cell receptor beta chains from one sample in a study of blood T cell repertoires in COVID-19. The data were produced by immunoSEQ multiplex PCR, yet TCRdb's version contains in-frame clones alone and is incomplete. Among 200,000 to 250,000 clones listed, 88% were seen once. Sequenced input: peripheral blood. The receptors were sampled from a man older than 75 with acute or convalescent COVID-19. Each CDR3 is given with its conserved first and last residue. Fields, in order: D gene, clone size, J gene, V gene, CDR3 protein, CDR3 DNA. The D gene is left open where the match is weak. Clone size is shown for a subset of rows, as once, few, many or a class of expanded clone.

D gene: TRBD1
clone size: .
J gene: TRBJ2-3
V gene: TRBV4-3
CDR3 protein: CASSPTGVGTDTQYF
CDR3 DNA: TGCGCCAGCAGCCCTACAGGGGTGGGCACAGATACGCAGTATTTT

D gene: TRBD1
clone size: .
J gene: TRBJ2-7
V gene: TRBV6-2/TRBV6-3
CDR3 protein: CASSYDRGTYEQYF
CDR3 DNA: TGTGCCAGCAGTTACGACAGGGGGACCTACGAGCAGTACTTC

D gene: .
clone size: .
J gene: TRBJ1-2
V gene: TRBV6-2/TRBV6-3
CDR3 protein: CASSPGLPGGYTF
CDR3 DNA: TGTGCCAGCAGCCCCGGGCTCCCGGGAGGCTACACCTTC

D gene: TRBD2
clone size: .
J gene: TRBJ2-7
V gene: TRBV6-1
CDR3 protein: CASSEVLAGAYEQYF
CDR3 DNA: TGTGCCAGCAGTGAAGTACTAGCGGGAGCCTACGAGCAGTACTTC

D gene: .
clone size: .
J gene: TRBJ2-3
V gene: TRBV7-9
CDR3 protein: CASSLGSGGDTQYF
CDR3 DNA: TGTGCCAGCAGCTTAGGATCGGGTGGAGATACGCAGTATTTT

D gene: TRBD1
clone size: .
J gene: TRBJ1-1
V gene: TRBV27
CDR3 protein: CASSQNGQAITEAFF
CDR3 DNA: TGTGCCAGCAGTCAAAACGGACAGGCGATCACTGAAGCTTTCTTT

D gene: .
clone size: .
J gene: TRBJ2-3
V gene: TRBV10-3
CDR3 protein: CAISESGPSTDTQYF
CDR3 DNA: TGTGCCATCAGTGAGTCTGGCCCGAGCACAGATACGCAGTATTTT

D gene: .
clone size: .
J gene: TRBJ1-2
V gene: TRBV6-2/TRBV6-3
CDR3 protein: CASSGSGTYGYTF
CDR3 DNA: TGTGCCAGCAGCGGCTCTGGTACCTATGGCTACACCTTC

D gene: .
clone size: .
J gene: TRBJ2-4
V gene: TRBV19
CDR3 protein: CASSQQGPQNIQYF
CDR3 DNA: TGTGCCAGTAGTCAACAGGGTCCCCAAAACATTCAGTACTTC

D gene: .
clone size: .
J gene: TRBJ1-1
V gene: TRBV7-2
CDR3 protein: CASSLQGFRNTEAFF
CDR3 DNA: TGTGCCAGCAGCTTGCAGGGGTTCCGGAACACTGAAGCTTTCTTT

D gene: .
clone size: once
J gene: TRBJ2-5
V gene: TRBV14
CDR3 protein: CASSPQWGALGTQYF
CDR3 DNA: TGTGCCAGCAGCCCCCAGTGGGGAGCACTGGGGACCCAGTACTTC

D gene: .
clone size: once
J gene: TRBJ2-7
V gene: TRBV28
CDR3 protein: CASSLSGTTLYEQYF
CDR3 DNA: TGTGCCAGCAGTTTATCCGGGACAACCCTCTACGAGCAGTACTTC

D gene: TRBD1
clone size: .
J gene: TRBJ2-2
V gene: TRBV6-6
CDR3 protein: CASNTGTATGELFF
CDR3 DNA: TGTGCCAGTAATACCGGGACAGCAACCGGGGAGCTGTTTTTT

D gene: .
clone size: .
J gene: TRBJ1-4
V gene: TRBV28
CDR3 protein: CASKPANPRREKLFF
CDR3 DNA: TGTGCCAGCAAACCAGCTAACCCCCGGCGGGAAAAACTGTTTTTT

D gene: .
clone size: .
J gene: TRBJ1-3
V gene: TRBV14
CDR3 protein: CASSPDRWDTIYF
CDR3 DNA: TGTGCCAGCAGCCCGGACAGATGGGACACCATATATTTT

D gene: .
clone size: .
J gene: TRBJ2-3
V gene: TRBV10-3
CDR3 protein: CAISASGSGTDTQYF
CDR3 DNA: TGTGCCATCAGTGCCTCGGGGAGCGGCACAGATACGCAGTATTTT

D gene: .
clone size: .
J gene: TRBJ1-1
V gene: TRBV21-1
CDR3 protein: CASSTGGQGTTEAFF
CDR3 DNA: TGTGCCAGCAGCACCGGGGGACAGGGCACCACTGAAGCTTTCTTT

D gene: TRBD2
clone size: .
J gene: TRBJ2-3
V gene: TRBV28
CDR3 protein: CASRGHLAGGPDTQYF
CDR3 DNA: TGTGCCAGCAGGGGACACCTAGCGGGAGGGCCAGATACGCAGTATTTT

D gene: TRBD2
clone size: .
J gene: TRBJ2-1
V gene: TRBV11-2
CDR3 protein: CASSSRLAGRNEQFF
CDR3 DNA: TGTGCCAGCAGCTCCAGACTAGCGGGACGCAATGAGCAGTTCTTC

D gene: TRBD1
clone size: .
J gene: TRBJ2-1
V gene: TRBV3-1/TRBV3-2
CDR3 protein: CASSQAVGTGANEQFF
CDR3 DNA: TGTGCCAGCAGCCAAGCCGTAGGGACAGGGGCCAATGAGCAGTTCTTC

D gene: .
clone size: few
J gene: TRBJ2-7
V gene: TRBV11-3
CDR3 protein: CASSFNRVGEQYF
CDR3 DNA: TGTGCCAGCAGCTTTAACAGGGTAGGCGAGCAGTACTTC

D gene: TRBD2
clone size: .
J gene: TRBJ2-2
V gene: TRBV7-8
CDR3 protein: CASSLNSGGSNTGELFF
CDR3 DNA: TGTGCCAGCAGCTTAAATAGCGGGGGATCGAACACCGGGGAGCTGTTTTTT

D gene: .
clone size: .
J gene: TRBJ1-2
V gene: TRBV19
CDR3 protein: CASSIQGSGVGANYGYTF
CDR3 DNA: TGTGCCAGTAGTATCCAGGGTAGCGGTGTTGGAGCTAACTATGGCTACACCTTC

D gene: .
clone size: once
J gene: TRBJ1-6
V gene: TRBV19
CDR3 protein: CASSIAPGRPSSYNSPLHF
CDR3 DNA: TGTGCCAGTAGTATAGCGCCGGGGAGGCCGAGCTCCTATAATTCACCCCTCCACTTT

D gene: TRBD1
clone size: .
J gene: TRBJ2-2
V gene: TRBV4-1
CDR3 protein: CASSQALGQGGTGELFF
CDR3 DNA: TGCGCCAGCAGCCAAGCTCTTGGACAGGGGGGAACCGGGGAGCTGTTTTTT

D gene: .
clone size: .
J gene: TRBJ1-1
V gene: TRBV19
CDR3 protein: CASSMVDRNTEAFF
CDR3 DNA: TGTGCCAGTAGTATGGTGGACAGGAACACTGAAGCTTTCTTT

D gene: TRBD1
clone size: .
J gene: TRBJ1-2
V gene: TRBV6-5
CDR3 protein: CASSRDRGSYGYTF
CDR3 DNA: TGTGCCAGTTCGAGGGACAGGGGAAGCTATGGCTACACCTTC

D gene: TRBD1
clone size: .
J gene: TRBJ1-5
V gene: TRBV2
CDR3 protein: CASSRQGLSQPQHF
CDR3 DNA: TGTGCCAGCAGTCGACAGGGTCTAAGCCAGCCCCAGCATTTT

D gene: .
clone size: .
J gene: TRBJ1-1
V gene: TRBV28
CDR3 protein: CASSLVGRRTEAFF
CDR3 DNA: TGTGCCAGCAGTTTAGTGGGGCGGCGGACTGAAGCTTTCTTT